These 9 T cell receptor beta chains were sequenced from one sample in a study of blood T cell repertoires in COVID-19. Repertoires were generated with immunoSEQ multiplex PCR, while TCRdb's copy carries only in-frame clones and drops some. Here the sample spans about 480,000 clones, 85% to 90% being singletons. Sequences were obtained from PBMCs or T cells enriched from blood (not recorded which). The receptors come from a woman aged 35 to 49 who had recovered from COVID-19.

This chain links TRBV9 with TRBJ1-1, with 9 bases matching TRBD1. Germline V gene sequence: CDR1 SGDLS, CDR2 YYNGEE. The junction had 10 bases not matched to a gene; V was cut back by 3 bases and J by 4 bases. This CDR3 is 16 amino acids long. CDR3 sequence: CASSAHPRTGATEAFF. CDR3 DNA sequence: TGTGCCAGCAGCGCACACCCACGGACAGGGGCCACTGAAGCTTTCTTT.

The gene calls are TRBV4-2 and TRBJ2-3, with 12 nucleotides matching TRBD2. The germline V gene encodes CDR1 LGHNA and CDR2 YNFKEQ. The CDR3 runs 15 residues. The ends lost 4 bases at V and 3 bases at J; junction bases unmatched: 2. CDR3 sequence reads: CASSRLAGGTDTQYF. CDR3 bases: TGTGCCAGCAGCCGCCTAGCGGGGGGGACAGATACGCAGTATTTT.

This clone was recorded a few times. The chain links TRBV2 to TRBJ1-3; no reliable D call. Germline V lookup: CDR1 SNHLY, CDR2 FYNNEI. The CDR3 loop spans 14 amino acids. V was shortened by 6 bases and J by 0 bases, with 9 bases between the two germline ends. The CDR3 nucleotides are TGTGCCAGCAGCCAAGAGAGCTCTGGAAACACCATATATTTT. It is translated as CASSQESSGNTIYF. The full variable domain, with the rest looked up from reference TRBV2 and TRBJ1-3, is EPEVTQTPSHQVTQMGQEVILRCVPISNHLYFYWYRQILGQKVEFLVSFYNNEISEKSEIFDDQFSVERPDGSNFTLKIRSTKLEDSAMYFCASSQESSGNTIYFGEGSWLTVV.

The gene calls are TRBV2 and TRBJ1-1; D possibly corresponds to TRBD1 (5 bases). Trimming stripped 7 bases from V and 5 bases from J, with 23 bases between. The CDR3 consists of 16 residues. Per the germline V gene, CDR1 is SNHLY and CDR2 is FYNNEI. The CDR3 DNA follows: TGTGCCAGCATTATTGACTTTGGGGGGGGGAGGACTGAAGCTTTCTTT. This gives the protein CASIIDFGGGRTEAFF.

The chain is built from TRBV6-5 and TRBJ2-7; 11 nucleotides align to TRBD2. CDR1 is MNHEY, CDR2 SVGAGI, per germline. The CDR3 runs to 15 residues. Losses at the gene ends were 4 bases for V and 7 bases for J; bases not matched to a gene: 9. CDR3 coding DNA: TGTGCCAGCAGTTTAGGGACTAGCGGCCGTGTGGAGCAGTACTTC. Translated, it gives CASSLGTSGRVEQYF.

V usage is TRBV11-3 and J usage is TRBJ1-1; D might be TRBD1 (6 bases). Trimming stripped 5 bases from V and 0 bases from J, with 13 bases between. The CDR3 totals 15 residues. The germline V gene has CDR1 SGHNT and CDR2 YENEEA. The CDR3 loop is CASSPRTAMNTEAFF. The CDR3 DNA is TGTGCCAGCAGCCCCCGGACAGCCATGAACACTGAAGCTTTCTTT.

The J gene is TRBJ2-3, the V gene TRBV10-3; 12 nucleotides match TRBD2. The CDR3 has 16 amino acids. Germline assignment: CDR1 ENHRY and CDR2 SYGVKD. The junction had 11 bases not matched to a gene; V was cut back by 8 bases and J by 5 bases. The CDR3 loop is CAISLSLAGGGDTQYF. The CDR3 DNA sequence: TGTGCCATCTCACTCTCTCTAGCGGGAGGGGGAGATACGCAGTATTTT.

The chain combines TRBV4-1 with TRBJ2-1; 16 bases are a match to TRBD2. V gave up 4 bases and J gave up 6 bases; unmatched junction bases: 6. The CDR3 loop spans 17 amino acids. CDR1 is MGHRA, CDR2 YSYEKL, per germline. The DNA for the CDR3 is TGCGCCAGCAGCCCGGGACTAGCGGGAGGGCCATCCAATGAGCAGTTCTTC. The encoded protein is CASSPGLAGGPSNEQFF.

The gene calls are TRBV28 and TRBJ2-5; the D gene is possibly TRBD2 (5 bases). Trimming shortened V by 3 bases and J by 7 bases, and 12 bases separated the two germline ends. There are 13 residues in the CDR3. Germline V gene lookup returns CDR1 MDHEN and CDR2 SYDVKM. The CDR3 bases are TGTGCCAGCAGTTTGCCCGGGAAGGGGACCCAGTACTTC. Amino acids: CASSLPGKGTQYF.